Following are 19 T cell receptor beta chains from one sample sequenced in a study of blood T cell repertoires in COVID-19. Profiled with immunoSEQ multiplex PCR; TCRdb holds only in-frame clones, not every one. The sample has roughly 260,000 clones, roughly three quarters seen once. The specimen sequenced was peripheral blood. These receptors came from a woman aged 35 to 49 with active or convalescent COVID-19.

The gene calls are TRBV12-3 or TRBV12-4 and TRBJ1-2, with D possibly TRBD1 on 5 matching bases. The CDR3 runs 13 residues. V shed 7 bases and J shed 4 bases, with 13 bases lying between them. Here the CDR3 reads CASILGGVYGYTF. CDR3 DNA sequence: TGTGCCAGCATCCTTGGGGGGGTCTATGGCTACACCTTC.

V gene TRBV18 combines with J gene TRBJ1-1; TRBD1 is a possible D gene (5 bases). Germline assignment: CDR1 KGHSH and CDR2 LQKENI. CDR3 length equals 13 residues. The V gene lost 5 bases and the J gene lost 2 bases, with 9 bases spanning the gap. The CDR3 loop reads CASSTRGNTEAFF. CDR3 in DNA: TGTGCCAGCTCAACACGGGGCAACACTGAAGCTTTCTTT.

The V call is TRBV27, the J call TRBJ1-2; 8 bases map to TRBD1. Germline V gene lookup returns CDR1 MNHEY and CDR2 SMNVEV (reference sequence). V was clipped by 6 bases and J by 2 bases; unmatched bases: 14. The length of the CDR3 is 17 residues. The CDR3 bases are TGTGCCAGCAGACTTACAGGGGGGTTATCCGCGAACTATGGCTACACCTTC. This translates into CASRLTGGLSANYGYTF.

At least ten counts were recorded for this clone. This chain joins TRBV5-1 and TRBJ2-7; tentative D call: TRBD2 (6 bases). The length of the CDR3 is 14 residues. Per the germline V gene, CDR1 is SGHRS and CDR2 is YFSETQ. Trimming pared 0 bases from V and 7 bases from J, leaving 14 bases between. As DNA, the CDR3 is TGCGCCAGCAGCTTGGACCCGGGACTCCCAGAGCAGTACTTC. Translating gives CASSLDPGLPEQYF.

This clone has only a few counts. V gene TRBV6-5 combines with J gene TRBJ1-5, with TRBD1 matching over 7 bases. CDR3 size: 14 residues. The V gene's germline CDR1 is MNHEY and CDR2 SVGAGI. V shed 4 bases and J 3 bases; nucleotides not matched to a gene: 3. As DNA, the CDR3 is TGTGCCAGCAGTTCGGACAGGACCAATCAGCCCCAGCATTTT. Residues: CASSSDRTNQPQHF.

V and J are TRBV4-1 and TRBJ2-7, with a possible D match to TRBD2 (6 bases). The germline V gene encodes CDR1 MGHRA and CDR2 YSYEKL. CDR3 size: 15 residues. The V end was cut by 1 base, the J end by 3 bases, with 13 bases between. The CDR3 DNA follows: TGCGCCAGCAGCCAAGGATCAGGGACTCTCTACGAGCAGTACGTC. It specifies CASSQGSGTLYEQYV.

The sample holds a few counts of this clone. The chain carries TRBV6-5 and TRBJ2-5; a weak D match, TRBD2 (6 bases). The CDR3 totals 15 residues. V shed 6 bases and J shed 2 bases, with 16 bases lying between them. The germline gives CDR1 MNHEY, CDR2 SVGAGI. The CDR3 sequence: CASSIGVGGQETQYF. The CDR3 DNA reads TGTGCCAGCAGCATAGGCGTTGGGGGGCAAGAGACCCAGTACTTC.

The CDR3 region is CASSGRTANTEAFF. CDR3 in DNA: TGTGCCAGCAGTGGTCGGACAGCTAACACTGAAGCTTTCTTT. This sequence joins TRBV2 and TRBJ1-1, with D tentatively TRBD1 (6 bases). This CDR3 region has 14 residues. The V end lost 4 bases, the J end lost 2 bases, and 11 bases lay between the germline ends. Germline lookup yields CDR1 SNHLY and CDR2 FYNNEI.

Of note for this clone: Other DNA sequences from this sample encode an identical CDR3 as well. The rearrangement joins TRBV6-4 to TRBJ2-3, with 10 bases fitting TRBD1. The trim removed 2 bases at V and 4 bases at J, leaving 0 bases unmatched. Germline CDR1 reads MRHNA; CDR2 reads SNTAGT. This CDR3 has 14 residues. The CDR3 coding sequence is TGTGCCAGCAGTGACGGACAGGGGGCAGATACGCAGTATTTT. Translation gives CASSDGQGADTQYF.

This chain's CDR3 is CASSLDRLGGYTF. The CDR3 nucleotides are TGTGCCAGCAGCTTGGACAGGTTAGGAGGCTACACCTTC. The chain links TRBV5-5 to TRBJ1-2; TRBD1 is a possible D gene (5 bases). V was trimmed by 0 bases and J by 8 bases, leaving 11 bases between them. Per the germline V gene, CDR1 is SGHKS and CDR2 is YYEKEE (reference sequence). This CDR3 has 13 residues.

The chain is built from TRBV7-3 and TRBJ2-3; 9 bases map to TRBD1. After removal of 5 bases from V and 1 base from J, the junction contained 7 bases not matched to a gene. Germline V CDR1 and CDR2: SGHTA, FQGTGA. CDR3 length equals 16 residues. CDR3 coding DNA: TGTGCCAGCAGCAAGCCGGACAGGGGAGGCACAGATACGCAGTATTTT. Translating gives CASSKPDRGGTDTQYF.

V usage is TRBV2 and J usage is TRBJ2-3, with 14 bases fitting TRBD2. From germline, CDR1 is SNHLY and CDR2 FYNNEI. The CDR3 runs to 16 residues. V lost 6 bases, J lost 4 bases, and 6 bases stayed unmatched. The CDR3 region is CASRGGTSGGADTQYF. The CDR3, as DNA: TGTGCCAGCAGGGGCGGGACTAGCGGGGGCGCAGATACGCAGTATTTT.

This chain uses TRBV27 with TRBJ2-2; 8 bases match TRBD1. This CDR3 has 16 amino acids. Trimming removed 2 bases from V and 5 bases from J; junction bases left unmatched: 7. Germline V lookup: CDR1 MNHEY, CDR2 SMNVEV (reference sequence). CDR3 protein: CASSLVPGGRTGELFF. The CDR3 nucleotides read TGTGCCAGCAGTTTAGTCCCAGGGGGCAGGACCGGGGAGCTGTTTTTT.

The V and J genes are TRBV11-3 and TRBJ2-2, with 9 bases that match TRBD2. V lost 6 bases and J lost 4; bases outside the gene matches: 3. Germline values: CDR1 SGHNT, CDR2 YENEEA. The CDR3 totals 14 residues. In DNA form, the CDR3 reads TGTGCCAGCAGGCGGGGGGGAACCACCGGGGAGCTGTTTTTT. This gives the protein CASRRGGTTGELFF.

J is TRBJ1-6 and V is TRBV30; D gene unclear. The CDR3 spans 13 residues. Trimming pared 2 bases from V and 7 bases from J, leaving 9 bases between. Looked up from germline, CDR1 is GTSNPN and CDR2 is SVGIG (reference sequence). The DNA for the CDR3 is TGTGCCTGGAGTAGCAGCGGCAATTCACCCCTCCACTTT. Translation gives CAWSSSGNSPLHF.

CDR3 residues: CASSSLAGGPDTGELFF. CDR3 sequence (DNA): TGTGCCAGCAGCTCCCTAGCGGGGGGGCCCGACACCGGGGAGCTGTTTTTT. V is TRBV7-3 and J is TRBJ2-2; 12 bases match TRBD2. The CDR3 consists of 17 residues. Germline assignment: CDR1 SGHTA and CDR2 FQGTGA. V gave up 4 bases and J gave up 3 bases; unmatched junction bases: 6.

This clone was counted a few times. The CDR3 coding sequence is TGTGCCAGCAGCCGGGACTCGTACTCCGAGCAGTACTTC. Residues: CASSRDSYSEQYF. V gene TRBV3-1 (or the pseudogene TRBV3-2) combines with J gene TRBJ2-7; D is perhaps TRBD2 (6 bases). The CDR3 covers 13 residues. The ends were cut back, 4 bases at V and 6 bases at J, with 13 bases in the middle. Germline V lookup: CDR1 LGHDT, CDR2 YNNKEL (reference sequence).

The V call is TRBV12-3 or TRBV12-4, the J call TRBJ2-1, with TRBD1 matching 8 bases. V dropped 8 bases and J dropped 13; count of bases not matched to a gene: 7. CDR3 length: 11 amino acids. The chain's CDR3 is CASGTGTGQFF. The CDR3 nucleotides read TGTGCCAGCGGGACCGGGACAGGTCAGTTCTTC.

The table lists this clone with a few counts. The rearrangement joins TRBV7-9 to TRBJ1-1; 7 bases are shared with TRBD1. The V gene end was trimmed by 3 bases and the J gene end by 4 bases; junction bases not matched to a gene: 8. This CDR3 has 15 amino acids. CDR1 and CDR2 from the germline V gene are SEHNR and FQNEAQ (reference sequence). CDR3 DNA: TGTGCCAGCAGCTTTCCTTCAGACAGGGTCACTGAAGCTTTCTTT. Translated, it gives CASSFPSDRVTEAFF.